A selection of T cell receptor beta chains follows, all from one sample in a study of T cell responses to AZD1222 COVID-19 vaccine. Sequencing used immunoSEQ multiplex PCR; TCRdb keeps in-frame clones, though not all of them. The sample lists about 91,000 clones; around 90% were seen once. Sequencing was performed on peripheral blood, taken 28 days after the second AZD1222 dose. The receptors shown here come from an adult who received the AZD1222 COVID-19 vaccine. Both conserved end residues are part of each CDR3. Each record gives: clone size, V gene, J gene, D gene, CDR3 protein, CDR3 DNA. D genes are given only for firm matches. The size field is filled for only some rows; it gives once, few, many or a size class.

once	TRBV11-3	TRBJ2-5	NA	CASSLDPRGGEETQYF	TGTGCCAGCAGCTTAGACCCGAGGGGGGGCGAAGAGACCCAGTACTTC
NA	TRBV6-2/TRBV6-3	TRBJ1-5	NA	CASSRPGSSGQPQHF	TGTGCCAGCAGTCGCCCTGGGAGCAGCGGACAGCCCCAGCATTTT
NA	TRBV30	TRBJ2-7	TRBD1	CAWSRQGYEQYF	TGTGCCTGGAGCCGACAGGGGTACGAGCAGTACTTC
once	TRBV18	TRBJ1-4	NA	CASSPGQNEKLFF	TGTGCCAGCTCACCAGGGCAGAATGAAAAACTGTTTTTT
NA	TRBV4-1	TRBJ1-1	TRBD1	CASSQVPGQGIPEAFF	TGCGCCAGCAGCCAAGTCCCGGGACAGGGTATCCCTGAAGCTTTCTTT
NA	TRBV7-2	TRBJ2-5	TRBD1	CASSPGQEQETQYF	TGTGCCAGCAGCCCGGGACAGGAACAAGAGACCCAGTACTTC
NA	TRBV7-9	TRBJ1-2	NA	CASSALVGNGYTF	TGTGCCAGCAGCGCACTAGTAGGGAATGGCTACACCTTC
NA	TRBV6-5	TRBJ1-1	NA	CASTRDTSNTEAFF	TGTGCCAGCACCAGGGACACCTCGAACACTGAAGCTTTCTTT
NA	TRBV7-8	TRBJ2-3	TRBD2	CASLRDYTDTQYF	TGTGCCAGCTTGCGGGACTACACAGATACGCAGTATTTT
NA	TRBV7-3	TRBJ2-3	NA	CASSLTSRTDTQYF	TGTGCCAGCAGCTTAACCTCTAGGACGGATACGCAGTATTTT
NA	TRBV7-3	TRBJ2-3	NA	CASSLISGGTDTQYF	TGTGCCAGCAGCTTAATTTCGGGGGGCACAGATACGCAGTATTTT
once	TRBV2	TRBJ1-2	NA	CASSEHIGQTTDQRGYTF	TGTGCCAGCAGTGAACACATCGGACAGACCACCGACCAACGGGGCTACACCTTC
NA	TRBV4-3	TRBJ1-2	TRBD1	CASSHAPGAGGGYGYTF	TGCGCCAGCAGCCACGCACCCGGGGCAGGGGGTGGCTATGGCTACACCTTC
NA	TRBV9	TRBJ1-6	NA	CASSPAGGGSPLHF	TGTGCCAGCAGCCCCGCGGGGGGCGGATCACCCCTCCACTTT
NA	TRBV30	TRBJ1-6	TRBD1	CAWSVDRGDSPLHF	TGTGCCTGGAGTGTAGACAGGGGGGATTCACCCCTCCACTTT
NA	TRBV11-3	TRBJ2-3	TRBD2	CASKSGGAGDTQYF	TGTGCCAGCAAAAGCGGGGGGGCCGGTGATACGCAGTATTTT
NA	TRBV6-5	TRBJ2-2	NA	CASAGDSNTGELFF	TGTGCCAGCGCGGGGGACAGTAACACCGGGGAGCTGTTTTTT
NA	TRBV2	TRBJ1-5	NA	CASSVEHSSNQPQHF	TGTGCCAGCAGTGTCGAACACTCTAGCAATCAGCCCCAGCATTTT
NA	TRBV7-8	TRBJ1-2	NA	CASSSAEGRGGYTF	TGTGCCAGCAGCTCCGCTGAGGGGAGGGGTGGCTACACCTTC
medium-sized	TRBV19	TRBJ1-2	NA	CASSLTGGSDNYGYTF	TGTGCCAGTAGTCTCACCGGTGGGTCCGATAACTATGGCTACACCTTC
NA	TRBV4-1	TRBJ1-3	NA	CASSQAGDGNTIYF	TGCGCCAGCAGCCAAGCAGGGGATGGAAACACCATATATTTT
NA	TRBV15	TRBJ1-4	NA	CATSRGGMNEKLFF	TGTGCCACCAGCAGGGGAGGAATGAATGAAAAACTGTTTTTT
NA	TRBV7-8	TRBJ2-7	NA	CASSMKYEQYF	TGTGCCAGCAGCATGAAGTACGAGCAGTACTTC
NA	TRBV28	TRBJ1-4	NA	CASSWGQGSEKLFF	TGTGCCAGCAGTTGGGGGCAGGGAAGTGAAAAACTGTTTTTT
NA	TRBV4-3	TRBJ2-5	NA	CASSQDSSRSTQYF	TGCGCCAGCAGCCAAGATTCTAGCCGCTCGACCCAGTACTTC
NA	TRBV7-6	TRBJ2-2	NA	CANQDRNTGELFF	TGTGCCAACCAAGACAGGAACACCGGGGAGCTGTTTTTT
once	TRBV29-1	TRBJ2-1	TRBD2	CSVASGGSYNEQFF	TGCAGCGTTGCTAGCGGGGGTTCTTACAATGAGCAGTTCTTC
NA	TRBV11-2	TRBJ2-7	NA	CASSLVRGRAHEQYF	TGTGCCAGCAGCTTGGTTCGGGGCAGGGCCCACGAGCAGTACTTC
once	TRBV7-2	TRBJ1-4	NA	CASSSRGGATNEKLFF	TGTGCCAGCAGCTCTAGAGGAGGAGCAACTAATGAAAAACTGTTTTTT
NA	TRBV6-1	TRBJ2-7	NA	CASSEVGGLIEQYF	TGTGCCAGCAGTGAAGTTGGGGGATTGATCGAGCAGTACTTC
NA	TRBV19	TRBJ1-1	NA	CATTRDLLNTEAFF	TGTGCCACTACCCGGGATTTGCTGAACACTGAAGCTTTCTTT
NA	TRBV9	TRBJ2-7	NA	CASLGQGDEQYF	TGTGCCAGCCTGGGCCAGGGCGACGAGCAGTACTTC
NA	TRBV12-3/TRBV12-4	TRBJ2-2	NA	CASSFFTGELFF	TGTGCCAGCAGTTTCTTCACCGGGGAGCTGTTTTTT
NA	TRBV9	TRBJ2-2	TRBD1	CASSATGTGELFF	TGTGCCAGCAGCGCGACAGGGACCGGGGAGCTGTTTTTT